One sample yielded the 7 T cell receptor beta chains listed below, sequenced in a study of beta chain features in type 1 diabetes. Study conclusions and caveats: All four CD4+ subsets of Type 1 diabetes patients contained TCRB CDR3s that were moderately but significantly shorter.

Expressed TCRB transcripts were sequenced because the isolated RNA had all been reverse transcribed beforehand. Some clones are missing from TCRdb's copy, which holds only in-frame ones; the method was immunoSEQ multiplex PCR. Of 250,000 to 300,000 clones listed, more than 13% are singletons. Their antigens remain unidentified. Sequenced: naive CD4+ T cells from blood. Receptor source: a man aged 25-45 years with type 1 diabetes.

This clone was seen a handful of times. The chain combines TRBV5-4 with TRBJ2-3; D might be TRBD2 (5 bases). The germline CDR1 and CDR2 sequences are SGHNT and YYREEE (reference sequence). The CDR3 length is 14 residues. The V and J ends lost 1 base and 0 bases respectively, with 6 bases between them. CDR3 in amino acids: CASSLRGSTDTQYF. The DNA for the CDR3 is TGTGCCAGCAGCTTGCGGGGAAGCACAGATACGCAGTATTTT.

In its sample, this clone was seen a few times. The J gene is TRBJ2-7, the V gene TRBV27, with no clear D. V gave up 0 bases and J gave up 4 bases, with 16 bases separating them. CDR1 is MNHEY, CDR2 SMNVEV, per germline (reference sequence). This CDR3 comprises 16 residues. The CDR3 nucleotides read TGTGCCAGCAGTTTATCATTCGGAAGATTCGGGTACGAGCAGTACTTC. It yields the protein CASSLSFGRFGYEQYF.

This clone has more than one count but fewer than ten. The chain recombines TRBV7-2 with TRBJ2-3; TRBD2 aligns across 12 bases. Germline lookup yields CDR1 SGHTA and CDR2 FQGNSA. The CDR3 consists of 17 residues. The J segment lost 3 bases and the V segment lost 1 base, leaving 5 bases of the junction unmatched. The CDR3 DNA is TGTGCCAGCAGCTTAGAATTACTAGCGGGAGGAACAGATACGCAGTATTTT. The encoded protein is CASSLELLAGGTDTQYF. Looking up the rest from reference TRBV7-2 and TRBJ2-3 gives the full variable domain: GAGVSQSPSNKVTEKGKDVELRCDPISGHTALYWYRQSLGQGLEFLIYFQGNSAPDKSGLPSDRFSAERTGGSVSTLTIQRTQQEDSAVYLCASSLELLAGGTDTQYFGPGTRLTVL.

In its sample, this clone was seen a few times. This chain links TRBV7-9 with TRBJ1-5, with D unresolved. The length of the CDR3 is 11 residues. Germline CDR1 and CDR2: SEHNR and FQNEAQ (reference sequence). V was cut by 5 bases and J by 9 bases, with 8 bases left in between. The CDR3 DNA is TGTGCCAGCAGCACAGCGGGGCCCCAGCATTTT. Its translation is CASSTAGPQHF.

The sample holds a few counts of this clone. The chain combines TRBV7-9 with TRBJ2-1; TRBD2 agrees at 9 bases. The germline CDR1 and CDR2 sequences are SEHNR and FQNEAQ (reference sequence). This CDR3 contains 17 residues. Trimming removed 5 bases from V and 2 bases from J; junction bases left unmatched: 10. The CDR3 loop is CASSHLAGTSPYNEQFF. CDR3 bases: TGTGCCAGCAGCCACCTAGCGGGGACATCTCCCTACAATGAGCAGTTCTTC.

This clone was seen a few times. The chain links TRBV5-1 to TRBJ2-1; the D gene is possibly TRBD2 (6 bases). The CDR3 has 15 residues. The V end lost 5 bases, the J end lost 9 bases, and 21 bases lay between the germline ends. In germline, CDR1 is SGHRS, CDR2 YFSETQ. The CDR3 loop is CASRPLVAAKSEQFF. The CDR3 nucleotides are TGCGCCAGCAGACCACTGGTAGCGGCGAAGAGTGAGCAGTTCTTC.

The chain joins TRBV6-5 to TRBJ2-1; TRBD2 might be the D (6 bases). The CDR3 consists of 15 residues. CDR1 and CDR2 from the germline V gene are MNHEY and SVGAGI. V was shortened by 0 bases and J by 6 bases, with 12 bases between the two germline ends. The CDR3: CASSYSIGSGNEQFF. The DNA for the CDR3 is TGTGCCAGCAGTTACTCGATTGGTAGCGGCAATGAGCAGTTCTTC.